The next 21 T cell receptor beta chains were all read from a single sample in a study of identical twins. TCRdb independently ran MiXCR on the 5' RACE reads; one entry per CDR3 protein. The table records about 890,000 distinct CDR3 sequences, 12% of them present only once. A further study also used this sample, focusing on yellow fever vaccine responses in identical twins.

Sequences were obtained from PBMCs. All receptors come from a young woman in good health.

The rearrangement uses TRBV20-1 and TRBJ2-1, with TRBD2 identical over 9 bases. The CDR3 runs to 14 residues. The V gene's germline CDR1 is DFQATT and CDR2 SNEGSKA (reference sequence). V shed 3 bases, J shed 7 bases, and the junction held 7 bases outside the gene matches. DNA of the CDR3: TGCAGTGCTAGGGGCGGGAGGGCCAAAAATGAGCAGTTCTTC. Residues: CSARGGRAKNEQFF.

This CDR3 is CASSPLAQGMNTEAFF. CDR3 nucleotides: TGCGCCAGCAGCCCGTTGGCACAGGGGATGAACACTGAAGCTTTCTTT. This chain uses TRBV5-1 with TRBJ1-1; 7 bases are shared with TRBD1. The germline CDR1 and CDR2 sequences are SGHRS and YFSETQ. This CDR3 has 16 residues. Trimming removed 4 bases from V and 0 bases from J; junction bases left unmatched: 9. Variable domain in full (rest from reference TRBV5-1 and TRBJ1-1): KAGVTQTPRYLIKTRGQQVTLSCSPISGHRSVSWYQQTPGQGLQFLFEYFSETQRNKGNFPGRFSGRQFSNSRSEMNVSTLELGDSALYLCASSPLAQGMNTEAFFGQGTRLTVV.

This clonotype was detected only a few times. For the CDR3, the DNA is TGTGCCAGCAGTGACGGCAGGGAGGACACTGAAGCTTTCTTT. Translated, it gives CASSDGREDTEAFF. This rearrangement joins TRBV2 to TRBJ1-1, with D maybe TRBD1 (5 bases). Trimming cost V 3 bases and J 3 bases, with 11 bases left between them. There are 14 residues in the CDR3. CDR1 SNHLY and CDR2 FYNNEI come from the germline V gene.

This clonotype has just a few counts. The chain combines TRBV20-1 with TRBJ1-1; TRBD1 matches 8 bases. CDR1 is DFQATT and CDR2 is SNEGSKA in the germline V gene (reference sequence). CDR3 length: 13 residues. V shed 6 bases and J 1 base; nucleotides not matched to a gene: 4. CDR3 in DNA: TGCAGTGCAGGACAGGGATCGAACACTGAAGCTTTCTTT. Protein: CSAGQGSNTEAFF.

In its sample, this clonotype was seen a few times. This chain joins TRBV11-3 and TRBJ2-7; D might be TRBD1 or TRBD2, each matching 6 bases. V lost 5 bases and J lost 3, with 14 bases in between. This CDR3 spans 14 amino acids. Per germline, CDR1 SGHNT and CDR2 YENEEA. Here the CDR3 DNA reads TGTGCCAGCAGCCCGAGGGGGGTAGTCTACGAGCAGTACTTC. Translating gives CASSPRGVVYEQYF.

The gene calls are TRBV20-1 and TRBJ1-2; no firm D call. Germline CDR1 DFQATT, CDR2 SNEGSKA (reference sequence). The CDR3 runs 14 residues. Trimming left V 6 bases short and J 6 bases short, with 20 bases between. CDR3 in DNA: TGCAGTGCCCTACGCCGGTACACCCAGGATGGCTACACCTTC. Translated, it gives CSALRRYTQDGYTF.

The CDR3 region has the DNA TGCAGTGCTAGAGATTGGGTAGCGGGAGACCATGAGCAGTTCTTC. It translates to CSARDWVAGDHEQFF. The chain is built from TRBV20-1 and TRBJ2-1, with TRBD2 identical over 9 bases. The V gene's germline CDR1 is DFQATT and CDR2 SNEGSKA (reference sequence). This CDR3 is built from 15 residues. Germline trimming cut 0 bases from V and 8 bases from J; bases unmatched to any gene: 8.

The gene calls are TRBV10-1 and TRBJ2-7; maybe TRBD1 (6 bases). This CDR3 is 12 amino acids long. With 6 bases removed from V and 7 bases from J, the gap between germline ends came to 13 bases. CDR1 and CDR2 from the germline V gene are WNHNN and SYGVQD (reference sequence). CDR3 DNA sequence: TGCGCCAGCAGCAACAGGGCAGGGGAGCAGTACGTC. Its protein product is CASSNRAGEQYV.

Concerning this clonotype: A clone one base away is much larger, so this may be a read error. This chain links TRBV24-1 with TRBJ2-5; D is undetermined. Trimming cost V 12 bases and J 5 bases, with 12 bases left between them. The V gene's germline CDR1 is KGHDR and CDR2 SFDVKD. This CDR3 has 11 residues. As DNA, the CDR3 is TGTGCCGCCGGCGAGCACGAGACCCAGTACTTC. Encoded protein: CAAGEHETQYF.

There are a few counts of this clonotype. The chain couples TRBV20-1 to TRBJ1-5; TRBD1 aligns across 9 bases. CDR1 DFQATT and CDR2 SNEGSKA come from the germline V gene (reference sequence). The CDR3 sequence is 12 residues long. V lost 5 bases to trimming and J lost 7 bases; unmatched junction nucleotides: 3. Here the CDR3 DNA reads TGCAGTGCTCTGACAGGGGGACAGCCCCAGCATTTT. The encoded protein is CSALTGGQPQHF.

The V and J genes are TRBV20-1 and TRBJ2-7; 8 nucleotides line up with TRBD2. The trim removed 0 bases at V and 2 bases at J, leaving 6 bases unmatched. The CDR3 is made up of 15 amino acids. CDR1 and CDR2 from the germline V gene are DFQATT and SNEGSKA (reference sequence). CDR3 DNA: TGCAGTGCTAGAGAGGGGGCGGGAGGAACCTACGAGCAGTACTTC. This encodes CSAREGAGGTYEQYF.

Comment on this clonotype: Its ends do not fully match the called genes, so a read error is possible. CDR3 bases: TGTGCCCGCAGCTTATTGCTCAACTCCTACGAGCAGTACTTC. Its translation: CARSLLLNSYEQYF. The rearrangement uses TRBV7-2 and TRBJ2-7; D is unclear. Germline loops: CDR1 SGHTA, CDR2 FQGNSA. The length of the CDR3 is 14 residues.

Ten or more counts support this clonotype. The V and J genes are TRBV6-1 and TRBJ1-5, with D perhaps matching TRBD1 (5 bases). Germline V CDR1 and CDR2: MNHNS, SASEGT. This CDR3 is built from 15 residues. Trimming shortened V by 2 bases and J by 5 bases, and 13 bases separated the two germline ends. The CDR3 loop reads CASSEFGRVDQPQHF. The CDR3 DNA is TGTGCCAGCAGTGAATTCGGCAGGGTAGATCAGCCCCAGCATTTT.

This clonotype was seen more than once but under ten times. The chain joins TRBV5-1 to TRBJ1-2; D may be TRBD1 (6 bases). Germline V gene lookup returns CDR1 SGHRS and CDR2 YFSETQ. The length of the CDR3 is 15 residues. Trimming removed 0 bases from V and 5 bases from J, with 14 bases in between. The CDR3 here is CASSLGTARRYGYTF. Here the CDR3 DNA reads TGCGCCAGCAGCTTGGGGACAGCCCGGCGGTATGGCTACACCTTC.

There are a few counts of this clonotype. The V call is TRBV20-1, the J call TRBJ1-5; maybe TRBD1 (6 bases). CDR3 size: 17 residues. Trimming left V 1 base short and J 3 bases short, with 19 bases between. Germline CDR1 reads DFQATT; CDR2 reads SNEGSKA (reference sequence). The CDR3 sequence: CSARGGSARGTNQPQHF. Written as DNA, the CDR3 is TGCAGTGCTAGAGGGGGATCCGCGAGGGGGACCAATCAGCCCCAGCATTTT.

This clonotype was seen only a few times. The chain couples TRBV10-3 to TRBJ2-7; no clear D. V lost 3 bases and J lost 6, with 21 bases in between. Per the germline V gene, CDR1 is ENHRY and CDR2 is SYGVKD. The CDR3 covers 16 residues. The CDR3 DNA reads TGTGCCATCAGTGAAGGTTCGGCTGGACCGCTCCTCGAGCAGTACTTC. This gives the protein CAISEGSAGPLLEQYF.

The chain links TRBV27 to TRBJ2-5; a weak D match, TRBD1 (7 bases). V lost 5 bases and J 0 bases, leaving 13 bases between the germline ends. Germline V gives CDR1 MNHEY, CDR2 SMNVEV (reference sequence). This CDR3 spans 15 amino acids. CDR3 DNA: TGTGCCAGCAGTCTACAGGGGAGGTACCAAGAGACCCAGTACTTC. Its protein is CASSLQGRYQETQYF.

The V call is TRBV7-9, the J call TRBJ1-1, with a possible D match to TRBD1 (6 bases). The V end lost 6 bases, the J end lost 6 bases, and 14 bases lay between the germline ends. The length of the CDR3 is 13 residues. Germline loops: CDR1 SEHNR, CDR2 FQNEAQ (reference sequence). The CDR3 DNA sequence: TGTGCCAGCAGACCTGGACAGAATCCTGAAGCTTTCTTT. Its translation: CASRPGQNPEAFF.

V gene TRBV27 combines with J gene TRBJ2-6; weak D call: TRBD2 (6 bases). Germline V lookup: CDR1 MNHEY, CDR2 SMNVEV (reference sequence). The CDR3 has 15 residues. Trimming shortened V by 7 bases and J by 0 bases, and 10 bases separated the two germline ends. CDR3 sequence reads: CASMGGSSGANVLTF. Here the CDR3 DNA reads TGTGCCAGCATGGGGGGTTCCTCTGGGGCCAACGTCCTGACTTTC.

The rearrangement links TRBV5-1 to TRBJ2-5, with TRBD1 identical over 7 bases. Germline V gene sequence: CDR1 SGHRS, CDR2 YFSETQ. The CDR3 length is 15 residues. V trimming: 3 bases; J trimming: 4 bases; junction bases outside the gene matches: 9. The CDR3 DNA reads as TGCGCCAGCAGCTCCGGGACAGCCTTTGGAGAGACCCAGTACTTC. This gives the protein CASSSGTAFGETQYF.

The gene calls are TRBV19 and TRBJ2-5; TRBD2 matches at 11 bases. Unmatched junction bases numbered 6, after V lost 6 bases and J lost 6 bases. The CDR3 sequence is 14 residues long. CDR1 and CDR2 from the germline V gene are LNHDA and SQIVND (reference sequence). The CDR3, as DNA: TGTGCCAGTAGCACATCTAGCGGGAGGAAGACCCAGTACTTC. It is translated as CASSTSSGRKTQYF.